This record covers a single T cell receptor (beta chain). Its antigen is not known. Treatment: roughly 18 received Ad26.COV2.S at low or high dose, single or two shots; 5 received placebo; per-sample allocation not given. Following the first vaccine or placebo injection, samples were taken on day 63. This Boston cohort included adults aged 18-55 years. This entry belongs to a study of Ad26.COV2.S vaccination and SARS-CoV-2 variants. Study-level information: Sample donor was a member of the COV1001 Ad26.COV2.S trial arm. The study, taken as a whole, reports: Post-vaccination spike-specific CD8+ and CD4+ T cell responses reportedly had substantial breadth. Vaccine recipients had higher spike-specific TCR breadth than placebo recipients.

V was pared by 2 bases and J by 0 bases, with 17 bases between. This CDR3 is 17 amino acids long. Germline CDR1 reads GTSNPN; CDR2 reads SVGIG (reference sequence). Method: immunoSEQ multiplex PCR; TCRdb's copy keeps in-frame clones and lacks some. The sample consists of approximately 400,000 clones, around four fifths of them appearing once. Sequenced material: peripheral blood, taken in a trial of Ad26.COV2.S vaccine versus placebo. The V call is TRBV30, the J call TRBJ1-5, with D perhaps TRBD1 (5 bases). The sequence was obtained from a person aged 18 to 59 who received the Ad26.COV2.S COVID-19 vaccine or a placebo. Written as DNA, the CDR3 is TGTGCCTGGAGTCCCTCCCGGACAAGTTTTAGCAATCAGCCCCAGCATTTT. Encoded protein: CAWSPSRTSFSNQPQHF.